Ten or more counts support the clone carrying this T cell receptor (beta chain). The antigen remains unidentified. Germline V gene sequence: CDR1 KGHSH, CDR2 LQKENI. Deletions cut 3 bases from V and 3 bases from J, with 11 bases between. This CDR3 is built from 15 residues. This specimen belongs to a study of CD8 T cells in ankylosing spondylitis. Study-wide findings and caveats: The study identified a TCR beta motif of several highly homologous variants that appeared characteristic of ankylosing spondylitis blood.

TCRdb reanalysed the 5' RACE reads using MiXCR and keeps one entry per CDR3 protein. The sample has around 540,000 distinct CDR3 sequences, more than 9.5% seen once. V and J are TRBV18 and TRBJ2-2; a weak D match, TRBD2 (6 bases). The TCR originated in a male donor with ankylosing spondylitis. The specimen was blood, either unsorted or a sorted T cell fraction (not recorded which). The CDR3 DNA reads TGTGCCAGCTCACCGGGACTCGCAGACACCGGGGAGCTGTTTTTT. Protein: CASSPGLADTGELFF.